Listed below are T cell receptor beta chains from one sample, sequenced in a study of T cells in Graves' hyperthyroidism and ophthalmopathy. Each CDR3 protein gets one entry after TCRdb re-called the multiplex PCR reads with MiXCR. The data hold approximately 520,000 distinct CDR3 sequences, with around 20% observed a single time. The material sequenced was blood. The receptors derive from a man aged 18 to 30 with Graves' hyperthyroidism. Both conserved end residues are part of each CDR3. Each record gives: clone size, J gene, D gene, V gene, CDR3 DNA, CDR3 protein. D genes are given only for firm matches. Size is stated for part of the rows, as once, few or many counts, or as a class when the clone is expanded.

>NA|TRBJ1-6|NA|TRBV28
TGTGCCAGCAGTAACAGACCCAAAAATTCACCCCTCCACTTT
CASSNRPKNSPLHF
>many|TRBJ2-2|TRBD1|TRBV5-1
TGCGCCAGCAGCAAGGAGGGACAGGCCTTTAACACCGGGGAGCTGTTTTTT
CASSKEGQAFNTGELFF
>many|TRBJ2-2|NA|TRBV12-3/TRBV12-4
TGTGCCAGCAGTTTCTCCCAAACCGGGGAGCTGTTTTTT
CASSFSQTGELFF
>few|TRBJ1-1|NA|TRBV29-1
TGCAGCGTTGAGAGACGCCCGGGACGCCACACTGAAGCTTTCTTT
CSVERRPGRHTEAFF
>many|TRBJ1-5|NA|TRBV6-1
TGTGCCAGCAGTGATGGGAAACGAGCCCAGCATTTT
CASSDGKRAQHF
>many|TRBJ1-5|TRBD1|TRBV20-1
TGCAGTGCTAGACAGGGGGGTTTGCCCCAGCATTTT
CSARQGGLPQHF
>few|TRBJ1-2|NA|TRBV11-2
TGTGCCAGCAGCTTAGTAGTGGGGCGTGGCTACACCTTC
CASSLVVGRGYTF
>many|TRBJ2-2|TRBD2|TRBV5-6
TGTGCCAGCAGCTTGAGCGGGGCCCTAGGGACCGGGGAGCTGTTTTTT
CASSLSGALGTGELFF
>NA|TRBJ2-2|NA|TRBV24-1
TGTGCCACCAGTGATTTGTCCCACACCGGGGAGCTGTTTTTT
CATSDLSHTGELFF
>many|TRBJ1-1|NA|TRBV7-6
TGTGCCAGCAGCGCCGGGACTGAGATGAACACTGAAGCTTTCTTT
CASSAGTEMNTEAFF